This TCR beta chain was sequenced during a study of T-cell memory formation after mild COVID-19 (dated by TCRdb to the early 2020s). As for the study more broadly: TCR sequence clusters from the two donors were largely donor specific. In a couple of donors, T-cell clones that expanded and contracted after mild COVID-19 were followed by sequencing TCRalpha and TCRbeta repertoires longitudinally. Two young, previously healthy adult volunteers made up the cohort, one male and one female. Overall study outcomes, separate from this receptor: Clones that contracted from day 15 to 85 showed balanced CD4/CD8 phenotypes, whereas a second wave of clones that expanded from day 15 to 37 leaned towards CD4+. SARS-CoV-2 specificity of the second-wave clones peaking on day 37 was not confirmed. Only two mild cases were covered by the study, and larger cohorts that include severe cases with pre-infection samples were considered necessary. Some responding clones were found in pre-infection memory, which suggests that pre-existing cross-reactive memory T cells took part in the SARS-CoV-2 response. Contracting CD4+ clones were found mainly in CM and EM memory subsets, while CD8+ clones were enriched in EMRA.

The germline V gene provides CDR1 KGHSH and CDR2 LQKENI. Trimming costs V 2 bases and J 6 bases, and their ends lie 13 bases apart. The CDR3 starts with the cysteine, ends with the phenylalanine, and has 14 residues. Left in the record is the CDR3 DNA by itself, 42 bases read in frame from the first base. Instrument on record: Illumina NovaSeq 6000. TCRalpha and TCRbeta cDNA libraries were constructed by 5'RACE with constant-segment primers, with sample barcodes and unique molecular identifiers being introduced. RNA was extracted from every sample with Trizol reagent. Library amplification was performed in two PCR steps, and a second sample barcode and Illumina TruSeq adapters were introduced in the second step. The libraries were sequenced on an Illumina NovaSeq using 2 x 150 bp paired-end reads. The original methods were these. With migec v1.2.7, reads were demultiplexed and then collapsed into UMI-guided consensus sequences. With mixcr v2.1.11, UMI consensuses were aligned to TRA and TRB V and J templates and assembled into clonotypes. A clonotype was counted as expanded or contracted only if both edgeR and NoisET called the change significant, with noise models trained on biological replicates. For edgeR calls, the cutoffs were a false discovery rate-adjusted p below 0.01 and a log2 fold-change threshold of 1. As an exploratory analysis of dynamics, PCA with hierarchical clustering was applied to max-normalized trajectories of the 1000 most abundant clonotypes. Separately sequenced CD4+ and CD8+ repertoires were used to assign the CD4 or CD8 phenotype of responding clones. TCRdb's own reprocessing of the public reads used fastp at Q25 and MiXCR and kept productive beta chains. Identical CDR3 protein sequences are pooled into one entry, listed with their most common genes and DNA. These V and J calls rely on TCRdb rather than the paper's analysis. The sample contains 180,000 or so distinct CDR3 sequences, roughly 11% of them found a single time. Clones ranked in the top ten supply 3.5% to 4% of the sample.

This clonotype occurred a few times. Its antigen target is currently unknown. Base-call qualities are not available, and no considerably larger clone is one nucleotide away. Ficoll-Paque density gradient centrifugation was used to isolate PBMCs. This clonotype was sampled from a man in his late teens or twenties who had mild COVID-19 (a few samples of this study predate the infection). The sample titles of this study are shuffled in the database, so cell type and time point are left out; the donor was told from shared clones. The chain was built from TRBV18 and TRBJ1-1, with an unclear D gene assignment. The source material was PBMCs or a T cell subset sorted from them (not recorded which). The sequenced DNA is TGTGCCAGCTCACCAGGGTTTGATAGATCTGAAGCTTTCTTT. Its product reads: CASSPGFDRSEAFF.